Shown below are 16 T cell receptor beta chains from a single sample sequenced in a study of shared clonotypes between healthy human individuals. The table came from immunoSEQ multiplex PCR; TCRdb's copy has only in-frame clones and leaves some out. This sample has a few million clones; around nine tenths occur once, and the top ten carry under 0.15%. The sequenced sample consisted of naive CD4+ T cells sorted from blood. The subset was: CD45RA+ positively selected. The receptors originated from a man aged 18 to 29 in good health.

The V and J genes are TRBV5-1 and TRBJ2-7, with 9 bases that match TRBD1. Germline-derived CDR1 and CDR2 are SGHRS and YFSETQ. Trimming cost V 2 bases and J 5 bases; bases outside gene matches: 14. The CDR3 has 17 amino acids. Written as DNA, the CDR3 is TGCGCCAGCAGCTTAGGCCCGCTCCGGGACAGGGTCCACGAGCAGTACTTC. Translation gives CASSLGPLRDRVHEQYF.

CDR3 residues: CASSSRAGFYEQYF. DNA of the CDR3: TGTGCCAGCAGCTCGAGGGCGGGGTTCTACGAGCAGTACTTC. This chain uses TRBV7-2 with TRBJ2-7, with D possibly TRBD2 on 6 matching bases. With 4 bases removed from V and 3 bases from J, the gap between germline ends came to 13 bases. CDR1 and CDR2 from the germline V gene are SGHTA and FQGNSA. The CDR3 is 14 amino acids.

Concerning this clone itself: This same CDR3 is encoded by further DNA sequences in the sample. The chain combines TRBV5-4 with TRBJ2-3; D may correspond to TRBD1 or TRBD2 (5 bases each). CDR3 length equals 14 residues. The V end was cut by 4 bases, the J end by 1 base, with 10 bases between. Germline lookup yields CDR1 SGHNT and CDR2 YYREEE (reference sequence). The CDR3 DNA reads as TGTGCCAGCAGCCCGGGGCAAGGCACAGATACGCAGTATTTT. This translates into CASSPGQGTDTQYF.

This CDR3 reads CSIGTSLRETQYF. For the CDR3, the DNA is TGCAGTATCGGGACAAGTCTGCGGGAGACCCAGTACTTC. The chain uses TRBV29-1 and TRBJ2-5, with D possibly being TRBD1 (6 bases). The CDR3 runs 13 residues. Germline CDR1 is SQVTM and CDR2 is ANQGSEA.

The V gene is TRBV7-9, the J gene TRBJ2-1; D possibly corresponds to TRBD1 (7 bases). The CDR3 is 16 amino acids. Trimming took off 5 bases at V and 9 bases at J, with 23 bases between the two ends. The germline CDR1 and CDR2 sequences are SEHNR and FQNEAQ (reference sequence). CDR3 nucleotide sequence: TGTGCCAGCAGCAAAGGCGGGGCGCCGGGGGACAGTGAGCAGTTCTTC. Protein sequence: CASSKGGAPGDSEQFF.

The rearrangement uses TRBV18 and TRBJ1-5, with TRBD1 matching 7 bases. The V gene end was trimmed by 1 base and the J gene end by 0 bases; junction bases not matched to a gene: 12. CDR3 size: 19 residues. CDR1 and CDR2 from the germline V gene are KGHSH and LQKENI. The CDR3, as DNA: TGTGCCAGCTCACCACGTTCCTTAGGGGGCAGCGATAGCAATCAGCCCCAGCATTTT. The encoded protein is CASSPRSLGGSDSNQPQHF.

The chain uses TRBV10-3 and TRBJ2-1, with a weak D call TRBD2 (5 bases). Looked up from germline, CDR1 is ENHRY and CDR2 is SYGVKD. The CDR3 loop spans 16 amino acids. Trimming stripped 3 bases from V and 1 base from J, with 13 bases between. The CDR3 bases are TGTGCCATCAGTGATACCCGGACTGGTTCCTACAATGAGCAGTTCTTC. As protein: CAISDTRTGSYNEQFF.

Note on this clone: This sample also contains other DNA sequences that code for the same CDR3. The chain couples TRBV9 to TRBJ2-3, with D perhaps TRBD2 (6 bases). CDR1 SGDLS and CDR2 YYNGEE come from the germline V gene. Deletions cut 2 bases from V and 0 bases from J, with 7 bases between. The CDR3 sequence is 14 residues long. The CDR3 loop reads CASSVSGSTDTQYF. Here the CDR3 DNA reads TGTGCCAGCAGCGTTAGCGGCAGCACAGATACGCAGTATTTT.

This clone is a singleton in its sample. In nucleotides, the CDR3 is TGTGCCAGCAGCGAAGCTATATTCACCGGGGAGCTGTTTTTT. Amino acid sequence: CASSEAIFTGELFF. V and J are TRBV9 and TRBJ2-2; D remains unclear. This CDR3 contains 14 residues. The V gene lost 3 bases and the J gene lost 4 bases, with 10 bases spanning the gap. The germline gives CDR1 SGDLS, CDR2 YYNGEE.

In nucleotides, the CDR3 is TGTGCCAGTTCAAGGCAGGACTCCTACGAGCAGTACTTC. It translates to CASSRQDSYEQYF. The gene calls are TRBV10-3 and TRBJ2-7, with D uncertain. CDR1 and CDR2 from the germline V gene are ENHRY and SYGVKD. This CDR3 contains 13 residues. V lost 10 bases and J lost 0, with 13 bases in between.

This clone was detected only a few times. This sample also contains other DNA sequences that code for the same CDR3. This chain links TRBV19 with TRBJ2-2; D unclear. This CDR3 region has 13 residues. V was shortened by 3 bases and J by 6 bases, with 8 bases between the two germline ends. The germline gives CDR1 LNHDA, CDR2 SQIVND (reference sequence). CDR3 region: CASSMGWAGELFF. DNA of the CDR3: TGTGCCAGTAGTATGGGGTGGGCCGGGGAGCTGTTTTTT.

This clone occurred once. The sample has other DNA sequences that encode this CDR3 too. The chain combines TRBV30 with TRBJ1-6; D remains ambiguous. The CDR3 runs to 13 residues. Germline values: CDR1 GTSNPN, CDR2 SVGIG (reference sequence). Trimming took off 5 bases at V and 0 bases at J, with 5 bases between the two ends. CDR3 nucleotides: TGTGCCTGGTCCAGCTCCTATAATTCACCCCTCCACTTT. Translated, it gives CAWSSSYNSPLHF.

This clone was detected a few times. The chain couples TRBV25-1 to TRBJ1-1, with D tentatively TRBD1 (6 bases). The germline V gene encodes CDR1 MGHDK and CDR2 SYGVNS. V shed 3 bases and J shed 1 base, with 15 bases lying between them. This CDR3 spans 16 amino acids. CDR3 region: CASSDHRQESNTEAFF. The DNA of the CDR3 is TGTGCCAGCAGTGACCATAGACAGGAGTCGAACACTGAAGCTTTCTTT.

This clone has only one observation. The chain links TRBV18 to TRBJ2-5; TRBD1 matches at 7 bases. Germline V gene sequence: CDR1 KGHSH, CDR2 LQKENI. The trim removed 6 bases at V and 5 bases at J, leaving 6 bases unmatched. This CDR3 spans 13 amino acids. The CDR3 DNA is TGTGCCAGCTCTAAAGACAGGGATGAGACCCAGTACTTC. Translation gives CASSKDRDETQYF.

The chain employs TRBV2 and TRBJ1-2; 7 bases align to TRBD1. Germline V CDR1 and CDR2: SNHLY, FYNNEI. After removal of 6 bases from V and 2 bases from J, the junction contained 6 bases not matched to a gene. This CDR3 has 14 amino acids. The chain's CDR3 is CASSMTGRNYGYTF. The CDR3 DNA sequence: TGTGCCAGCAGCATGACAGGGCGCAACTATGGCTACACCTTC.

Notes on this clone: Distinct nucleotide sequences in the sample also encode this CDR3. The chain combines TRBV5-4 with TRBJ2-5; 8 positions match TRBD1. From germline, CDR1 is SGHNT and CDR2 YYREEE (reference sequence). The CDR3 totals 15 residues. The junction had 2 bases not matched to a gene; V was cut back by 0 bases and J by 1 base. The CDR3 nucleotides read TGTGCCAGCAGCTTGGTTGGACAGGGCCAAGAGACCCAGTACTTC. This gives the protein CASSLVGQGQETQYF.